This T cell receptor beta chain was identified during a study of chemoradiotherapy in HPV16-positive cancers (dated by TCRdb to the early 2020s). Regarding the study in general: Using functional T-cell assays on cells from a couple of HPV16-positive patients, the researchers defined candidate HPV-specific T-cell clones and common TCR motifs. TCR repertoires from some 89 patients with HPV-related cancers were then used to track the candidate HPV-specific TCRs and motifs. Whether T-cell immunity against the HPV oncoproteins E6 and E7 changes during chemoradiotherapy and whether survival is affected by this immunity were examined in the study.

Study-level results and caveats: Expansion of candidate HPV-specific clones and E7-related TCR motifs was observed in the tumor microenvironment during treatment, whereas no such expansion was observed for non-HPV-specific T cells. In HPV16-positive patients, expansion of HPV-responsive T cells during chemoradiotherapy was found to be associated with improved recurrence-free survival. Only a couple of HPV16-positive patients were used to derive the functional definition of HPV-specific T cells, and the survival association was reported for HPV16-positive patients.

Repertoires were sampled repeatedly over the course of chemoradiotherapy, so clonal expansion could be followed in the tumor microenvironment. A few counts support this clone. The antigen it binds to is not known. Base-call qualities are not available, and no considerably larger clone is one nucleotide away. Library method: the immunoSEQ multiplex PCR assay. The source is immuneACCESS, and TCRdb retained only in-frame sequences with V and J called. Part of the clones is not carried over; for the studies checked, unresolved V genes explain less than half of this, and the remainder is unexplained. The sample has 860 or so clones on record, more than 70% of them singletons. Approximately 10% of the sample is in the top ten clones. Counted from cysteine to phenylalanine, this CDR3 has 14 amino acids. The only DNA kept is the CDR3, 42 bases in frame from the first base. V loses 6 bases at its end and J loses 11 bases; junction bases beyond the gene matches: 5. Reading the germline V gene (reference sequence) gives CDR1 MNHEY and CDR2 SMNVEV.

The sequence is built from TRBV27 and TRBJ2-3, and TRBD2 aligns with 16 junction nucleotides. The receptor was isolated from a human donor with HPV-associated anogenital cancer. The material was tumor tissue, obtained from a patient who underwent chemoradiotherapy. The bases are TGTGCCAGCAGCTCCGGGACTAGCGGGAGGGGGCAGTATTTT. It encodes CASSSGTSGRGQYF.